The 21 T cell receptor beta chains in this list originate from one sample, sequenced in a study of CD4 T cells in relation to SARS-CoV-2 and coronaviruses (dated by TCRdb to the early 2020s). These TCRs' antigens remain unknown. The library was built by means of the immunoSEQ multiplex PCR assay. Imported from immuneACCESS, the table was reduced by TCRdb to in-frame sequences with V and J called. These copies leave out some clones; in studies compared against another copy, an unresolved V gene accounts for under half, and the cause of the remainder is not known. The sample has roughly 21,000 clones on record, more than 75% of them singletons. The biggest ten clones account for approximately 15% of the sample. CD4+ T cells from unexposed donors were collected before the COVID-19 pandemic (2011-2018). The EasySep CD4+ T cell isolation kit was used to isolate CD4+ T cells once the cultures had run for about 10 days.

Specimen: CD4+ T cells from PBMCs, cultured in vitro. Receptors were obtained from a human donor in good health.

Notes on this clone: An end of the junction does not agree with germline; a read error may underlie this. The chain combines TRBV19 with TRBJ2-2, with 14 bases matching TRBD2. The CDR3 extends over 17 amino acids. The germline gives CDR1 LNHDA, CDR2 SQIVND (reference sequence). In DNA form, the CDR3 reads TGTGCCAGTAGCGGACTAGCGGGGGGCCCGAACACCGGGGAGCTGCTTTTT. This translates into CASSGLAGGPNTGELLF.

The chain uses TRBV15 and TRBJ1-2; D possibly corresponds to TRBD1 (6 bases). The CDR3 is 15 amino acids. In germline, CDR1 is LNHNV, CDR2 YYDKDF (reference sequence). V shed 0 bases and J shed 3 bases, with 11 bases lying between them. The CDR3 sequence is CATSRDRGGYYGYTF. CDR3 coding DNA: TGTGCCACCAGCAGAGATAGGGGGGGCTACTATGGCTACACCTTC.

J is TRBJ1-2 and V is TRBV3-1 (or the pseudogene TRBV3-2); D call uncertain. CDR1 is LGHDT and CDR2 is YNNKEL in the germline V gene (reference sequence). V lost 0 bases, J lost 2 bases, and 7 bases lay in between. This CDR3 has 14 residues. In DNA, the CDR3 is TGTGCCAGCAGCCAAGATACTGGGAACTATGGCTACACCTTC. This gives the protein CASSQDTGNYGYTF.

The chain carries TRBV5-1 and TRBJ2-5, with 8 bases aligning to TRBD2. After removal of 7 bases from V and 5 bases from J, the junction contained 13 bases not matched to a gene. CDR1 and CDR2 from the germline V gene are SGHRS and YFSETQ. CDR3 length: 15 amino acids. In DNA form, the CDR3 reads TGCGCCAGCTCTGGAGGCAGCGGGAGCGTGGAGACCCAGTACTTC. Its protein is CASSGGSGSVETQYF.

The genes are TRBV2 and TRBJ2-3, with D perhaps assigned TRBD1 or TRBD2 (5 bases each). The CDR3 contains 16 residues. The V end was cut by 4 bases, the J end by 4 bases, with 18 bases between. Germline CDR1 reads SNHLY; CDR2 reads FYNNEI. The CDR3 is CASSGLNQRGSDTQYF. DNA for the CDR3: TGTGCCAGCAGTGGGCTTAATCAGAGGGGTTCAGATACGCAGTATTTT.

The rearrangement joins TRBV11-2 to TRBJ2-3; the match to TRBD2 covers 13 bases. V was pared by 1 base and J by 6 bases, with 4 bases of the junction left unmatched. CDR1 SGHAT and CDR2 FQNNGV come from the germline V gene. The CDR3 runs to 16 residues. The DNA for the CDR3 is TGTGCCAGCAGCTTAGGGACTAGCGGGAGCATGGATACGCAGTATTTT. It specifies CASSLGTSGSMDTQYF. Based on the CDR3 plus reference TRBV11-2 and TRBJ2-3, the full variable domain is EAGVAQSPRYKIIEKRQSVAFWCNPISGHATLYWYQQILGQGPKLLIQFQNNGVVDDSQLPKDRFSAERLKGVDSTLKIQPAKLEDSAVYLCASSLGTSGSMDTQYFGPGTRLTVL.

The table lists this clone with a count of one. The genes are TRBV11-3 and TRBJ1-2, with D maybe TRBD1 (5 bases). V lost 1 base and J 8 bases, leaving 8 bases between the germline ends. Germline loops: CDR1 SGHNT, CDR2 YENEEA. This CDR3 comprises 12 residues. The CDR3: CASSLGQRGYTF. The CDR3 region has the DNA TGTGCCAGCAGCTTAGGACAGCGCGGCTACACCTTC.

The DNA for the CDR3 is TGTGCCAGCAGCGTAGCCGGCCTCCGGACAGGGTTAGGTGACTATGGCTACACCTTC. Protein product: CASSVAGLRTGLGDYGYTF. The rearrangement links TRBV9 to TRBJ1-2; TRBD1 matches 8 bases. Germline CDR1 and CDR2: SGDLS and YYNGEE. J gave up 3 bases and V 0 bases, and 16 bases lay outside the gene matches. The CDR3 is made up of 19 amino acids.

This chain connects TRBV18 to TRBJ1-4; 8 nucleotides align to TRBD1. V lost 3 bases, J lost 3 bases, and 9 bases stayed unmatched. CDR1 and CDR2 from the germline V gene are KGHSH and LQKENI. The CDR3 length is 17 residues. For the CDR3, the DNA is TGTGCCAGCTCACCGATGGAGGGGACAGGTCCTAATGAAAAACTGTTTTTT. Protein product: CASSPMEGTGPNEKLFF.

This clone has just one count. The CDR3 nucleotides are TGTGCCATCAGTGGACAGGGGGCGGAGGGGGCCAACGTCCTGACTTTC. Its translation is CAISGQGAEGANVLTF. The chain recombines TRBV10-3 with TRBJ2-6; TRBD1 agrees at 10 bases. The germline V gene encodes CDR1 ENHRY and CDR2 SYGVKD. Losses at the gene ends were 4 bases for V and 4 bases for J; bases not matched to a gene: 4. The CDR3 sequence is 16 residues long.

The count of this clone is one. The rearrangement uses TRBV6-5 and TRBJ1-3; a weak D match, TRBD1 (5 bases). V lost 10 bases, J lost 9 bases, and 22 bases lay in between. Germline CDR1 and CDR2: MNHEY and SVGAGI. This CDR3 is 14 amino acids long. CDR3 coding DNA: TGTGCCACCTACTGGGGGGGTTCGGGAGGCACCATATATTTT. Translation gives CATYWGGSGGTIYF.

The chain has TRBV4-3 and TRBJ2-7; 8 positions agree with TRBD2. Germline trimming cut 0 bases from V and 3 bases from J; bases unmatched to any gene: 7. The CDR3 extends over 16 amino acids. Germline CDR1 reads LGHNA; CDR2 reads YSLEER. The CDR3 loop reads CASSQDAGGGGYEQYF. CDR3 sequence (DNA): TGCGCCAGCAGCCAAGATGCGGGGGGCGGGGGCTACGAGCAGTACTTC.

This clone was observed a single time. The chain is built from TRBV10-2 and TRBJ1-1, with D possibly matching TRBD1 (5 bases). The length of the CDR3 is 14 residues. V was pared by 0 bases and J by 7 bases, with 12 bases between. Germline CDR1 reads WSHSY; CDR2 reads SAAADI. CDR3 loop: CASSESYTGREAFF. The CDR3 nucleotides read TGCGCCAGCAGTGAGTCATATACAGGACGTGAAGCTTTCTTT.

The genes are TRBV28 and TRBJ2-7, with no clear D. Germline lookup yields CDR1 MDHEN and CDR2 SYDVKM. CDR3 length equals 13 residues. V shed 6 bases and J shed 6 bases, with 15 bases lying between them. DNA of the CDR3: TGTGCCAGCAGACCCCAAGGATTCAGCGAGCAGTACTTC. It codes for CASRPQGFSEQYF.

The J gene is TRBJ2-3, the V gene TRBV10-1; no definite D call. This CDR3 has 14 amino acids. Germline V gives CDR1 WNHNN, CDR2 SYGVQD (reference sequence). V was shortened by 3 bases and J by 8 bases, with 15 bases between the two germline ends. The DNA for the CDR3 is TGCGCCAGCAGTGAAAGGACCATCGGCAGTACGCAGTATTTT. This encodes CASSERTIGSTQYF.

The V call is TRBV11-3, the J call TRBJ1-1; 9 bases agree with TRBD1. J was trimmed by 5 bases and V by 5 bases; bases with no gene match: 12. The CDR3 is made up of 16 amino acids. CDR1 and CDR2 (germline): SGHNT, YENEEA. CDR3 in DNA: TGTGCCAGCAGCCCTCATGCGGGACAGGGCCGAACTGAAGCTTTCTTT. Protein product: CASSPHAGQGRTEAFF.

The chain employs TRBV12-3 or TRBV12-4 and TRBJ1-3; D unclear. The CDR3 is made up of 12 amino acids. The V gene lost 3 bases and the J gene lost 4 bases, with 4 bases spanning the gap. The CDR3 reads CASSFWGNTIYF. The CDR3 DNA reads TGTGCCAGCAGTTTTTGGGGAAACACCATATATTTT.

The chain uses TRBV10-3 and TRBJ1-2; no clear D. Between the trimmed V and J ends, which lost 4 bases and 3 bases, there was a span of 6 bases. Germline V gives CDR1 ENHRY, CDR2 SYGVKD. The CDR3 is made up of 12 amino acids. The CDR3 is CAISGGYYGYTF. The CDR3, as DNA: TGTGCCATCAGTGGGGGATACTATGGCTACACCTTC.

This clone appeared a few times. V gene TRBV3-1 (or the pseudogene TRBV3-2) combines with J gene TRBJ1-1, with D hard to call. This CDR3 has 12 amino acids. CDR1 is LGHDT, CDR2 YNNKEL, per germline (reference sequence). The germline V and J ends were trimmed by 4 bases and 13 bases, with 16 bases remaining between them. CDR3 nucleotide sequence: TGTGCCAGCAGCCCATCCGGGAGGACGCTTTTCTTT. This translates into CASSPSGRTLFF.

The V gene is TRBV6-2 or TRBV6-3, the J gene TRBJ2-7; D might be TRBD2 (5 bases). The CDR3 runs 16 residues. Looked up from germline, CDR1 is MNHEY and CDR2 is SVGEGT. V was clipped by 2 bases and J by 2 bases, with 16 bases between them. CDR3 DNA: TGTGCCAGCAGTTACGGTGAGAGGGCTAGCACCTACGAGCAGTACTTC. Amino acid sequence: CASSYGERASTYEQYF.

The chain is built from TRBV5-4 and TRBJ1-4; 10 bases agree with TRBD1. The V gene end was trimmed by 6 bases and the J gene end by 6 bases; junction bases not matched to a gene: 5. This CDR3 has 14 amino acids. Germline V CDR1 and CDR2: SGHNT, YYREEE (reference sequence). CDR3 residues: CASTSGTGDEKLFF. DNA of the CDR3: TGTGCCAGCACCAGCGGGACAGGGGATGAAAAACTGTTTTTT.